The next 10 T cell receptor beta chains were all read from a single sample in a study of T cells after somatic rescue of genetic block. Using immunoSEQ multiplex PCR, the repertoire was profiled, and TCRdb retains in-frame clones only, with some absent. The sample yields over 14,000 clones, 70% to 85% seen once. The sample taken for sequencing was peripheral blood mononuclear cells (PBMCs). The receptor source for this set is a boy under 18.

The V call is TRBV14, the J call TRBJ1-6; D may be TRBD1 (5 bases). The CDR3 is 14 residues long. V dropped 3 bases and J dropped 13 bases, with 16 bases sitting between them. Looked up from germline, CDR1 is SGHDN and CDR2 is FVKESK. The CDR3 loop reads CASSQAGSLNPLHF. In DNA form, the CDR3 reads TGTGCCAGCAGCCAGGCAGGGTCCCTGAATCCCCTCCACTTT.

The CDR3 DNA reads TGTGCCAGCAGTTACTCCCCCCAGGGCAACTATGGCTACACCTTC. This encodes CASSYSPQGNYGYTF. The J gene is TRBJ1-2, the V gene TRBV6-6; D might be TRBD1 (5 bases). The ends were cut back, 0 bases at V and 2 bases at J, with 10 bases in the middle. Germline-derived CDR1 and CDR2 are MNHNY and SVGAGI (reference sequence). The CDR3 totals 15 residues.

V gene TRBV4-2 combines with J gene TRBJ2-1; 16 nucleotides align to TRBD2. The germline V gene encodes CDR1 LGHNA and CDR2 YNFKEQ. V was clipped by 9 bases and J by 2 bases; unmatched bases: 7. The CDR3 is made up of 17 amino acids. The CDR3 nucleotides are TGTGCCAGTAGCGGGACTAGCGGGAGGGTCCCCTACAATGAGCAGTTCTTC. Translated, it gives CASSGTSGRVPYNEQFF.

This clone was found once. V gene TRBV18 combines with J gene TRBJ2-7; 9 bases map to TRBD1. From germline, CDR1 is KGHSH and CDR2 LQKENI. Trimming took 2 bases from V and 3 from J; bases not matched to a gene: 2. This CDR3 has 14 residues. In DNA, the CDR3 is TGTGCCAGCTCACCAGACAGGGGGGGCTACGAGCAGTACTTC. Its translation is CASSPDRGGYEQYF. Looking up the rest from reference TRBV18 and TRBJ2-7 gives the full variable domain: NAGVMQNPRHLVRRRGQEARLRCSPMKGHSHVYWYRQLPEEGLKFMVYLQKENIIDESGMPKERFSAEFPKEGPSILRIQQVVRGDSAAYFCASSPDRGGYEQYFGPGTRLTVT.

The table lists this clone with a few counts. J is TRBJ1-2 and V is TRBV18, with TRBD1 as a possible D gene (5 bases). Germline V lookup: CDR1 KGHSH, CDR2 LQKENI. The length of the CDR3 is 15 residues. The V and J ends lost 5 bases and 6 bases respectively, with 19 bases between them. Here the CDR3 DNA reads TGTGCCAGCTCAGGTTTCCGGGACGGGCTTGATGGCTACACCTTC. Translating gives CASSGFRDGLDGYTF.

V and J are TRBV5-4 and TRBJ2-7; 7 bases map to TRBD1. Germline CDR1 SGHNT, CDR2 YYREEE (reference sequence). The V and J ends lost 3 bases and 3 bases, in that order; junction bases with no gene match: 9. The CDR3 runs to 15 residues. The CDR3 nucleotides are TGTGCCAGCAGCTCCGGGACAGTATTTTACTACGAGCAGTACTTC. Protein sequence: CASSSGTVFYYEQYF.

In DNA, the CDR3 is TGTGCCTGGAGCGTTCTGGGACGCGGTTTCCCCTTCAATGAGCAGTTCTTC. Translation gives CAWSVLGRGFPFNEQFF. The V call is TRBV30, the J call TRBJ2-1; D is tentatively TRBD1 or TRBD2 (5 bases each). The CDR3 length is 17 residues. The germline CDR1 and CDR2 sequences are GTSNPN and SVGIG (reference sequence). With 3 bases removed from V and 6 bases from J, the gap between germline ends came to 24 bases.

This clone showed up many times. DNA of the CDR3: TGTGCCAGCTCACCACCGCCGTGGACGGAAGGCTACACCTTC. This gives the protein CASSPPPWTEGYTF. The chain carries TRBV18 and TRBJ1-2; D remains unclear. This CDR3 has 14 amino acids. The germline gives CDR1 KGHSH, CDR2 LQKENI. Trimming took 0 bases from V and 8 from J, leaving 13 bases between them.

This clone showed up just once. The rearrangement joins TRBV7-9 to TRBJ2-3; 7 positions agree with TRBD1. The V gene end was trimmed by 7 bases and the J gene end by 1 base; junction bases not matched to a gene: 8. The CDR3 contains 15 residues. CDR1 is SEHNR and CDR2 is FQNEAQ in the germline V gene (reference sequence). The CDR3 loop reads CASTLQGGGTDTQYF. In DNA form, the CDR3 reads TGTGCCAGCACCCTGCAAGGGGGCGGCACAGATACGCAGTATTTT.

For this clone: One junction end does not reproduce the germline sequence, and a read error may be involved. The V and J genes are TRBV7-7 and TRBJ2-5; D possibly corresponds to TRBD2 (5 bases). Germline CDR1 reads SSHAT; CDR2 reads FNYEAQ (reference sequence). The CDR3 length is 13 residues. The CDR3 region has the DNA TGTGCTAGCAGCTTAGTAGGTGCGGGGACCCAGTACTTC. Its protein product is CASSLVGAGTQYF.